These 13 T cell receptor beta chains originate from one sample sequenced in a study of blood T cell repertoires in COVID-19. Clones were sequenced by immunoSEQ multiplex PCR, and TCRdb holds only the in-frame ones, with some missing. The table records some 170,000 clones, approximately 86% of them present only once. The specimen was peripheral blood. These receptors came from a woman aged 45-65 years with acute or convalescent COVID-19.

The chain uses TRBV12-3 or TRBV12-4 and TRBJ2-4; 7 nucleotides match TRBD2. V lost 3 bases to trimming and J lost 7 bases; unmatched junction nucleotides: 3. The CDR3 sequence is 13 residues long. The CDR3 nucleotides are TGTGCCAGCAGTTTTGGGGGGGGGAACATTCAGTACTTC. Translating gives CASSFGGGNIQYF.

This sequence joins TRBV4-1 and TRBJ2-3, with 8 bases that match TRBD2. This CDR3 is 13 amino acids long. With V trimmed by 2 bases and J by 8 bases, 3 bases remained unmatched. The germline V gene has CDR1 MGHRA and CDR2 YSYEKL. The CDR3 here is CASSQPGGGTQYF. For the CDR3, the DNA is TGCGCCAGCAGCCAACCCGGGGGGGGTACGCAGTATTTT.

V is TRBV4-3 and J is TRBJ2-2; 7 nucleotides match TRBD1. This CDR3 has 14 residues. V was clipped by 4 bases and J by 4 bases; unmatched bases: 3. Germline V gene lookup returns CDR1 LGHNA and CDR2 YSLEER. CDR3 nucleotide sequence: TGCGCCAGCAGCCCGGCAGGGGGCACCGGGGAGCTGTTTTTT. It specifies CASSPAGGTGELFF.

The chain is built from TRBV28 and TRBJ1-2, with 9 bases lining up with TRBD1. Germline V CDR1 and CDR2: MDHEN, SYDVKM. V lost 10 bases, J lost 5 bases, and 11 bases stayed unmatched. This CDR3 has 14 amino acids. CDR3 sequence reads: CATRRDRVRYGYTF. The CDR3 DNA reads TGTGCCACCCGCCGGGACAGGGTACGGTATGGCTACACCTTC.

The chain recombines TRBV11-3 with TRBJ2-7; D gene ambiguous. Between the trimmed V and J ends, which lost 5 bases and 4 bases, there was a span of 18 bases. The germline gives CDR1 SGHNT, CDR2 YENEEA. There are 15 residues in the CDR3. The CDR3 reads CASSLAPGPIYEQYF. CDR3 nucleotides: TGTGCCAGCAGCCTGGCTCCAGGTCCTATTTACGAGCAGTACTTC.

The rearrangement uses TRBV7-9 and TRBJ1-1, with 7 bases identical to TRBD1. Germline V gives CDR1 SEHNR, CDR2 FQNEAQ (reference sequence). Germline trimming cut 5 bases from V and 6 bases from J; bases unmatched to any gene: 15. This CDR3 comprises 16 residues. DNA for the CDR3: TGTGCCAGCAGCCCGCAGGGGGGTACAAGCTCCCCTGAAGCTTTCTTT. Translation: CASSPQGGTSSPEAFF.

The V and J genes are TRBV10-1 and TRBJ2-7, with D perhaps TRBD2 (7 bases). In germline, CDR1 is WNHNN, CDR2 SYGVQD (reference sequence). This CDR3 has 15 residues. The V end lost 8 bases, the J end lost 0 bases, and 17 bases lay between the germline ends. The CDR3 loop reads CASGGGARVSYEQYF. The DNA of the CDR3 is TGCGCCAGCGGGGGGGGCGCCAGGGTCTCCTACGAGCAGTACTTC.

The chain links TRBV19 to TRBJ1-2; D is possibly TRBD1 (5 bases). This CDR3 contains 13 residues. Germline assignment: CDR1 LNHDA and CDR2 SQIVND (reference sequence). The V and J ends lost 7 bases and 3 bases respectively, with 12 bases between them. The chain's CDR3 is CASTVRGDYGYTF. The CDR3 DNA reads TGTGCCAGTACCGTCCGGGGGGACTATGGCTACACCTTC.

The chain carries TRBV19 and TRBJ1-3; TRBD1 agrees at 8 bases. Losses at the gene ends were 5 bases for V and 4 bases for J; bases not matched to a gene: 10. Germline V lookup: CDR1 LNHDA, CDR2 SQIVND (reference sequence). The CDR3 is made up of 16 amino acids. The CDR3 region is CASSLGGGTGGNTIYF. The CDR3 nucleotides are TGTGCCAGTAGTCTTGGGGGAGGGACAGGAGGAAACACCATATATTTT.

The chain uses TRBV19 and TRBJ2-7; D is undetermined. The CDR3 has 14 residues. The V gene's germline CDR1 is LNHDA and CDR2 SQIVND (reference sequence). The V end was cut by 5 bases, the J end by 6 bases, with 17 bases between. For the CDR3, the DNA is TGTGCCAGTAGTCCCGGAACGCTAGGTGTCGAGCAGTACTTC. It yields the protein CASSPGTLGVEQYF.

This clone is a singleton in its sample. The CDR3 DNA reads TGTGCCAGCAGTCATAGGATGGCGGTGTCCTACAATGAGCAGTTCTTC. This encodes CASSHRMAVSYNEQFF. V and J are TRBV5-8 and TRBJ2-1; D not resolved. CDR1 and CDR2 (germline): SGHTS, YDEGEE. The ends were cut back, 5 bases at V and 1 base at J, with 16 bases in the middle. The CDR3 has 16 amino acids.

The chain is built from TRBV6-5 and TRBJ2-1; TRBD2 agrees at 8 bases. This CDR3 has 16 amino acids. Germline values: CDR1 MNHEY, CDR2 SVGAGI. The trim removed 2 bases at V and 5 bases at J, leaving 8 bases unmatched. The CDR3 DNA follows: TGTGCCAGCAGTTACCGGGGCGGGGGGCGGCACAATGAGCAGTTCTTC. This codes for CASSYRGGGRHNEQFF.

The rearrangement joins TRBV15 to TRBJ1-1; D is uncertain. V was pared by 1 base and J by 2 bases, with 5 bases between. This CDR3 contains 13 residues. Germline CDR1 is LNHNV and CDR2 is YYDKDF (reference sequence). The CDR3 region has the DNA TGTGCCACCAGCAGAGGAGGTAACACTGAAGCTTTCTTT. Translating it yields CATSRGGNTEAFF.